This T cell receptor (beta chain) derives from a study of CD8 T cells in ankylosing spondylitis (dated by TCRdb to about 2017). Context from the whole study: T cell receptor beta repertoires were profiled in healthy donors and ankylosing spondylitis patients so that disease-linked TCR variants could be found. The whole study cohort included over 85 healthy donors and 20 to 30 ankylosing spondylitis patients. Peripheral blood samples were taken, and synovial fluid was additionally collected from ankylosing spondylitis patients.

Points the paper makes about the study in general: The disease-linked clones were reported as significantly enriched in matched synovial fluid samples from ankylosing spondylitis patients. In peripheral blood, the disease-linked clones were found at relatively low frequencies and had a CD8+ phenotype. Some of the motif variants had been reported before in the synovial fluid and blood of reactive arthritis patients, a finding that suggests common disease-initiation mechanisms. A TCR beta motif made up of seven or eight highly homologous amino acid variants appeared to be characteristic of blood from ankylosing spondylitis patients.

Sequencer: Illumina HiSeq 2500. Quantitative 5'-RACE with molecular barcodes was the method used to prepare the TCR beta libraries. On the study's bioinformatics: Disease-linked TCR variants were identified with a new computational method built on a probabilistic model of VDJ rearrangement. The public sequencing data were trimmed at Q25 with fastp and processed into clonotypes with MiXCR by TCRdb, which kept only in-frame beta chains. Duplicate CDR3 protein sequences are folded into a single record with the most common DNA and genes. TCRdb, not the original authors, processed these V and J calls. Across this sample there are some 130,000 distinct CDR3 sequences, with roughly 15% seen only once. The top ten constitute around 3% of the sample. CDR3 length: 14 amino acids, cysteine to phenylalanine. Kept here is only the CDR3 DNA, which spans 42 bases and is read in frame from base 1. Compared with germline, V lacks 4 bases and J lacks 3 bases; bases without a gene match: 6. The germline V gene encodes CDR1 DFQATT and CDR2 SNEGSKA (reference sequence).

At least ten counts were recorded for this clonotype. Its antigen specificity is not known. No per-base quality is available; no much larger clone lies one base away. This receptor was obtained from a female donor with ankylosing spondylitis or in good health (not recorded which). Material for sequencing was blood, either unsorted or a sorted T cell fraction (not recorded which). The chain is made from TRBV20-1 and TRBJ2-7; TRBD2 aligns with 10 central bases. The nucleotide sequence reads as follows: TGCAGTGCTAAGGAGTCTAGCGGGAGCTACGAGCAGTACTTC. It translates to CSAKESSGSYEQYF.